Reported below is one T cell receptor (beta chain). RNA, at roughly 0.45 to 1 ug, was reverse transcribed with random hexamers. TCRdb independently ran MiXCR on the immunoSEQ multiplex PCR reads; one entry per CDR3 protein. The data contain 100,000 to 150,000 distinct CDR3 sequences, around 95% of them singletons. The data were taken from a study of CD8 T cells in Susac syndrome. Trimming at V came to 7 bases and at J to 5 bases, leaving 9 bases not matched to a gene. The CDR3 totals 14 residues. Germline V gene lookup returns CDR1 MNHNY and CDR2 SVGAGI (reference sequence). TCR beta sequences were obtained from blood CD8+ and CD4+ T cells. CD8+ and CD4+ T cells were negatively isolated; TEMRA cells were FACS-enriched.

This TCR was sampled from a human donor in good health. The sample was CD4+ T cells from PBMCs. This rearrangement joins TRBV6-6 to TRBJ1-2, with 8 bases lining up with TRBD1. The CDR3 DNA is TGTGCCAGCACCCAGGACAGGGTCCTTTATGGCTACACCTTC. It is translated as CASTQDRVLYGYTF.